Here is one T cell receptor beta chain with its context. This clonotype was recorded many times. Its antigen is not yet known. Within one base of it there is no much larger clone, and no base qualities were kept. The 39 donors, aged 6 to 90 years, were systemically healthy Caucasian individuals from Russia. Each donor gave 8.5 to 10 milliliters of peripheral blood, collected into EDTA-treated Vacutainer tubes. Ficoll-Paque density-gradient centrifugation was used to isolate PBMCs, with at least 6.5 million per sample. Trizol reagent was used to extract total RNA from PBMCs, with at least 5.5 micrograms per sample. Naive CD45RAhigh/CD27high T cell percentages were measured by flow cytometry on a PBMC aliquot from every donor. Libraries were built with 5' RACE. Sequencing was carried out with an Illumina HiSeq 2500. The second PCR ran for roughly 7 to 12 cycles and used a J-beta primer mix along with a sample-barcoded 5' primer. Each TCR beta cDNA molecule received a unique molecular identifier from a template-switch 5' adaptor carrying 12 random nucleotides. Each sample yielded at least 3 million CDR3-containing paired-end reads. All of the RNA was converted into first-strand cDNA using the Mint cDNA synthesis kit, with a TRBC-specific oligonucleotide serving as the primer. All cDNA was treated with uracil-DNA glycosylase and then went through a first 18-cycle PCR with the universal primers M1SS and BC2_uni_R. The original methods were these. Normalization of each sample was performed by random selection of 1 million high-quality reads, each carrying a distinct molecular identifier. Instead of being binned into consensus sequences, reads that shared molecular identifiers were thrown out. MiTCR, with a Q25 quality threshold and the strictest error-elimination algorithm, was used for CDR3 identification, clonotype clustering and error correction. A nonparametric unseen species model using Euler transformation provided a lower-bound estimate of total TCR beta diversity. Using fastp trimming at Q25 and MiXCR clonotype assembly, TCRdb reanalyzed the public sequencing data and kept in-frame beta chains. Rows merge per CDR3 protein into single entries with the most common DNA and genes. The authors' filters were not applied to this entry. The sample data list about 2 million distinct CDR3 sequences, and 49% of these were observed just once. Approximately 2.1% of the sample rests with the top ten.

The V and J ends are trimmed by 8 bases and 3 bases, leaving 21 bases between them. Spanning cysteine to phenylalanine, the CDR3 consists of 16 amino acids. Solely the CDR3 DNA is kept, with 48 bases framed from the first base. The germline V gene (reference sequence) specifies LNHNV as CDR1 and YYDKDF as CDR2. These data originate in a study of blood T cells in healthy people across ages (dated by TCRdb to between 2014 and 2017). A note on the overall study: Template switching captured roughly one uniquely barcoded TCR beta cDNA molecule per two T cells in model experiments. For two donors (one aged 18 to 30 and one aged 80 or older), the study analyzed two additional independent replicas of 1 million unique cDNA reads from the same blood draw. Donors of different ages were randomly distributed across sequencing lanes to avoid experimental bias. Four age groups were formed from the donors: young (average 16 years), middle-aged (around 39), aged (over 55) and long-lived (82). Age-related changes in TCR beta repertoire diversity were measured in the study by deep sequencing normalized with unique cDNA molecular identifiers.

Results the study describes overall, beyond this receptor: The long-lived group showed more naive CD4+ T cells, fewer expanded clones and increased TCR diversity than the aged group, suggesting age selection. Estimates of total diversity from one million sequenced T cells were regarded as lower bounds and underestimates. Bulk unsorted PBMC profiling prevented conclusive comparison of naive and antigen-experienced compartments. Because the CMV infection status of the donors was unknown, age-related changes in expanded clonotypes may potentially have been confounded. Observed TCR beta diversity per million T cells fell roughly linearly with age, and a significant reduction was already apparent by age around 39. A strong correlation was found between observed TCR beta diversity and the percentage of naive T cells measured by flow cytometry.

The chain is assembled from TRBV15 and TRBJ2-3; TRBD1 is perhaps the D gene, given 5 matching bases. What was sequenced was blood. The receptor was isolated from a woman in her forties in good health. The DNA is TGTGCCACCGACAATGCCCAGGGTCGTGGGACAGATACGCAGTATTTT. This yields the protein CATDNAQGRGTDTQYF.